What follows is one T cell receptor (beta chain) and its context. Its antigen is as yet unknown. This record comes from a study of OX40 agonist ivuxolimab in advanced cancers. Across the study: At doses from 0.01 to 10 mg/kg, patients were given intravenous ivuxolimab every 2 weeks. Study-wide points: Low normalized T-cell clonal expansion also characterized some of the nonresponders. Both CD4+ and CD8+ T cell populations in blood had undergone clonal expansion by week 6 at 0.1 to 3.0 mg/kg.

The CDR3 covers 11 residues. Per germline, CDR1 MNHNS and CDR2 SASEGT. The V and J ends lost 4 bases and 9 bases respectively, with 7 bases between them. Data came from immunoSEQ multiplex PCR; TCRdb stores just in-frame clones and leaves some out. Of roughly 56,000 clones listed, about 85% are singletons. The gene calls are TRBV6-1 and TRBJ2-4; the D is unclear. This TCR came from an adult with an advanced solid tumor such as melanoma, head and neck, liver or kidney cancer. The sequences come from CD4+ or CD8+ T cells sorted from blood, collected in a trial of the OX40 agonist ivuxolimab. The CDR3 DNA follows: TGTGCCAGCAGTGCACAGCTCATTCAGTACTTC. It encodes CASSAQLIQYF.